Listed below are T cell receptor beta chains from one sample, sequenced in a study of shared clonotypes between healthy human individuals. Using immunoSEQ multiplex PCR, the repertoire was profiled, and TCRdb retains in-frame clones only, with some absent. The sample yields about 2 million clones, 85% to 95% seen once. Source material: naive CD4+ T cells sorted from blood. The receptors were gathered from a man aged 18 to 30 in good health. Both conserved end residues are part of each CDR3.

J gene,V gene,CDR3 protein
TRBJ1-6,TRBV5-3,CARSEGQGQNFGSYNSPLHF
TRBJ1-1,TRBV5-4,CASSLETGGTEAFF
TRBJ2-1,TRBV6-5,CASTPPGLAVSEQFF
TRBJ1-2,TRBV11-2,CASSREWGAGYTF
TRBJ2-2,TRBV7-3,CASSSLKAFGVNTGELFF
TRBJ2-1,TRBV11-1,CASSLDRASYNEQFF
TRBJ1-1,TRBV18,CASVVGRPNTEAFF
TRBJ2-5,TRBV7-2,CASSDRGQTQYF
TRBJ2-7,TRBV10-1,CASSEGAGTEPYEQYF
TRBJ2-1,TRBV7-9,CASERWGPNEQFF
TRBJ1-5,TRBV28,CASTPFSGTASNQPQHF
TRBJ2-1,TRBV6-6,CASSPRDRGGDEQFF
TRBJ2-7,TRBV19,CASTLDSEQYF
TRBJ1-3,TRBV5-6,CASSTTGPGNTIYF
TRBJ1-2,TRBV2,CASSGGEGTYGYTF
TRBJ2-4,TRBV29-1,CSVAGGRAKNIQYF
TRBJ2-5,TRBV9,CASTPNPRDNPSKRETQYF
TRBJ1-3,TRBV28,CASSLGAHSGNTIYF
TRBJ1-5,TRBV6-1,CASYRAGSNQPQHF
TRBJ1-6,TRBV6-5,CASRNGPRPLHF
TRBJ1-6,TRBV30,CAWSSGTENSPLHF
TRBJ2-3,TRBV19,CASSRQGTSLGTDTQYF
TRBJ2-7,TRBV6-1,CASSLTGGDAYEQYF
TRBJ1-5,TRBV9,CASSVGMGDQPQHF